The 18 T cell receptor beta chains given below trace back to one sample, sequenced in a study of cytomegalovirus exposure and HLA in healthy donors listed by TCRdb under 2017. The library came from the immunoSEQ multiplex PCR assay. For the multiplex PCR, a mixture combining 60 forward primers for TCR Vbeta segments and 13 reverse primers for TCR Jbeta segments was used. The source is immuneACCESS, and TCRdb retained only in-frame sequences with V and J called. Part of the clones is not carried over; for the studies checked, unresolved V genes explain less than half of this, and the remainder is unexplained. Within this sample are about 200,000 clones, with 80% to 90% of them counted one time only. The ten biggest clones cover over 1% of the sample. Sequencing used PBMCs. Every receptor here comes from a man aged 25-40 years in good health and CMV-seronegative.

V usage is TRBV29-1 and J usage is TRBJ2-5; D is uncertain. Germline CDR1 and CDR2: SQVTM and ANQGSEA. Trimming stripped 0 bases from V and 5 bases from J, with 7 bases between. The CDR3 contains 12 residues. In nucleotides, the CDR3 is TGCAGCGTTGAAGATCGGGTTGAGACCCAGTACTTC. This gives the protein CSVEDRVETQYF. Filled out from reference TRBV29-1 and TRBJ2-5, the complete variable domain reads SAVISQKPSRDICQRGTSLTIQCQVDSQVTMMFWYRQQPGQSLTLIATANQGSEATYESGFVIDKFPISRPNLTFSTLTVSNMSPEDSSIYLCSVEDRVETQYFGPGTRLLVL.

As for this clone: The sample holds other DNA sequences that translate to the same CDR3. The chain carries TRBV6-1 and TRBJ2-7, with 10 bases identical to TRBD1. Trimming cost V 4 bases and J 3 bases; bases outside gene matches: 3. Germline CDR1 and CDR2: MNHNS and SASEGT. The CDR3 is 14 residues long. The chain's CDR3 is CASSAGQGLYEQYF. Written as DNA, the CDR3 is TGTGCCAGCAGTGCGGGACAGGGGCTCTACGAGCAGTACTTC.

The gene calls are TRBV19 and TRBJ2-1; 7 bases line up with TRBD2. Unmatched junction bases numbered 6, after V lost 4 bases and J lost 3 bases. Germline V CDR1 and CDR2: LNHDA, SQIVND (reference sequence). The CDR3 has 15 residues. The CDR3, as DNA: TGTGCCAGTAGTACCGAACGGGACTACTACAATGAGCAGTTCTTC. Encoded protein: CASSTERDYYNEQFF.

The chain combines TRBV15 with TRBJ2-5; D gene ambiguous. Gene TRBJ2-7 matches the end of the DNA better, so the J call may be wrong. The CDR3 runs to 15 residues. Germline loops: CDR1 LNHNV, CDR2 YYDKDF (reference sequence). The DNA of the CDR3 is TGTGCCACCAGCAGAGATAAACGTTTTAGCTACGAGCAGTACTTC. Translated, it gives CATSRDKRFSYEQYF.

The chain links TRBV19 to TRBJ1-1; D gene unclear. Germline V CDR1 and CDR2: LNHDA, SQIVND (reference sequence). This CDR3 spans 16 amino acids. V shed 7 bases and J shed 0 bases, with 18 bases lying between them. The CDR3 reads CASTPLGSYMNTEAFF. The DNA for the CDR3 is TGTGCCAGTACCCCGCTGGGCAGCTACATGAACACTGAAGCTTTCTTT.

The V gene is TRBV4-3, the J gene TRBJ1-2; D is possibly TRBD1 (6 bases). Trimming cost V 3 bases and J 6 bases, with 17 bases left between them. CDR1 is LGHNA, CDR2 YSLEER, per germline. The CDR3 spans 15 residues. The CDR3 here is CASSQGHYPLNGYTF. The CDR3 DNA reads as TGCGCCAGCAGCCAGGGACACTACCCCTTGAATGGCTACACCTTC.

This clone occurred once. The chain couples TRBV2 to TRBJ1-1; D call uncertain. The germline V gene encodes CDR1 SNHLY and CDR2 FYNNEI. CDR3 size: 12 residues. V was shortened by 4 bases and J by 5 bases, with 8 bases between the two germline ends. CDR3 sequence: CASSAGRTEAFF. The CDR3 bases are TGTGCCAGCAGTGCTGGGAGAACTGAAGCTTTCTTT.

The J gene is TRBJ2-1, the V gene TRBV28; tentative D call: TRBD2 (6 bases). This CDR3 is 15 amino acids long. The germline V gene encodes CDR1 MDHEN and CDR2 SYDVKM. V lost 6 bases and J lost 10, with 22 bases in between. CDR3 DNA sequence: TGTGCCAGCAGGGACGGGACTCCTTGGGTGGGAGAGCAGTTCTTC. Amino acids: CASRDGTPWVGEQFF.

The J gene is TRBJ2-7, the V gene TRBV7-9; 8 bases agree with TRBD1. The V gene's germline CDR1 is SEHNR and CDR2 FQNEAQ (reference sequence). This CDR3 has 14 residues. V gave up 5 bases and J gave up 1 base; unmatched junction bases: 4. The CDR3 is CASSPGTGSYEQYF. In DNA, the CDR3 is TGTGCCAGCAGCCCAGGGACAGGATCCTACGAGCAGTACTTC.

The chain combines TRBV28 with TRBJ2-7; TRBD2 matches at 8 bases. This CDR3 contains 15 residues. V gave up 6 bases and J gave up 4 bases; unmatched junction bases: 11. Germline V CDR1 and CDR2: MDHEN, SYDVKM. CDR3 amino acids: CASRGRGAGEYEQYF. CDR3 coding DNA: TGTGCCAGCAGGGGGAGGGGAGCGGGGGAATACGAGCAGTACTTC.

This clone was picked up a small number of times. The rearrangement joins TRBV5-1 to TRBJ2-6, with D perhaps TRBD2 (7 bases). Germline CDR1 is SGHRS and CDR2 is YFSETQ. The CDR3 runs 15 residues. V was pared by 7 bases and J by 3 bases, with 14 bases between. CDR3 region: CASLRGAGGANVLTF. CDR3 coding DNA: TGCGCCAGCCTCCGGGGGGCCGGTGGGGCCAACGTCCTGACTTTC.

The chain joins TRBV28 to TRBJ1-2; possible D gene TRBD1, 6 bases. The CDR3 totals 14 residues. The germline gives CDR1 MDHEN, CDR2 SYDVKM. Trimming took 2 bases from V and 3 from J, leaving 10 bases between them. CDR3: CASSLPGTYYGYTF. CDR3 nucleotides: TGTGCCAGCAGTTTACCCGGGACATACTATGGCTACACCTTC.

The chain combines TRBV6-6 with TRBJ1-5; tentative D call: TRBD1 (5 bases). Germline values: CDR1 MNHNY, CDR2 SVGAGI (reference sequence). The CDR3 totals 15 residues. With 7 bases removed from V and 6 bases from J, the gap between germline ends came to 19 bases. The CDR3 protein is CASTPTSGVFQPQHF. The CDR3 nucleotides read TGTGCCAGCACCCCTACGTCGGGGGTGTTTCAGCCCCAGCATTTT.

The chain employs TRBV2 and TRBJ2-1; 9 nucleotides match TRBD2. The CDR3 is 14 amino acids. The V segment lost 7 bases and the J segment 2 bases; nucleotides outside the gene matches: 3. Germline CDR1 SNHLY, CDR2 FYNNEI. DNA for the CDR3: TGTGCCAGCATCCAGCGGGGGGCCTACAATGAGCAGTTCTTC. Its translation is CASIQRGAYNEQFF.

This chain uses TRBV9 with TRBJ2-1; 11 bases are shared with TRBD1. The ends lost 4 bases at V and 7 bases at J; junction bases unmatched: 4. CDR1 and CDR2 (germline): SGDLS, YYNGEE. This CDR3 region has 14 residues. The CDR3 sequence is CASSPGTGGNEQFF. Here the CDR3 DNA reads TGTGCCAGCAGCCCGGGGACAGGGGGAAATGAGCAGTTCTTC.

The rearrangement links TRBV10-3 to TRBJ2-7; TRBD1 agrees at 8 bases. The CDR3 consists of 14 residues. J gave up 5 bases and V 2 bases, and 5 bases lay outside the gene matches. Looked up from germline, CDR1 is ENHRY and CDR2 is SYGVKD. CDR3 protein: CAISELQGADEQYF. CDR3 in DNA: TGTGCCATCAGTGAGCTTCAGGGGGCAGACGAGCAGTACTTC.

The gene calls are TRBV5-5 and TRBJ2-5; a weak D match, TRBD2 (5 bases). From germline, CDR1 is SGHKS and CDR2 YYEKEE (reference sequence). V lost 2 bases to trimming and J lost 4 bases, with 12 bases between them. CDR3 size: 14 residues. The CDR3 sequence: CASSFSAGRETQYF. As DNA, the CDR3 is TGTGCCAGCAGCTTTTCGGCTGGGAGAGAGACCCAGTACTTC.

The gene calls are TRBV7-2 and TRBJ2-5; maybe TRBD2 (5 bases). CDR1 and CDR2 (germline): SGHTA, FQGNSA. The length of the CDR3 is 15 residues. The ends were cut back, 5 bases at V and 7 bases at J, with 20 bases in the middle. This chain's CDR3 is CASSTGNVQRATQYF. The CDR3 DNA follows: TGTGCCAGCAGCACCGGGAACGTTCAGCGCGCGACCCAGTACTTC.